This T cell receptor (beta chain) was identified in a study of T cells in Graves' hyperthyroidism and ophthalmopathy. On this clonotype: What it binds is unknown.

The source material, RNA transcripts, was used to amplify TCR beta CDR3 regions. First-round RT-PCR with HTBI primers amplified the TCR CDR3 region. TCRdb re-analysed the multiplex PCR reads in MiXCR, keeping a single row per CDR3 protein. There are over 550,000 distinct CDR3 sequences in the sample; roughly 17% occur only once, and 15% to 20% lies in the top ten. Findings and limits, study-wide: Using 13 V-J features, a model discriminated ophthalmopathy from stable hyperthyroidism. Blood also carried most thyroid clonotypes expanded above 0.001.

Trimming removed 5 bases at V and 5 bases at J, with 15 bases between. CDR3 length: 15 residues. Subjects aged 18 to 65 presented with newly diagnosed hyperthyroidism of less than 2 months' duration. Any patient presenting with uncontrolled infection, other autoimmune disease, pregnancy or lactation was left out. The receptor comes from a woman between 18 and 29 years old with Graves' hyperthyroidism. This chain joins TRBV12-3 or TRBV12-4 and TRBJ2-2, with D perhaps being TRBD1 or TRBD2 (7 bases each). Sequenced sample: blood. The CDR3 nucleotides are TGTGCCAGCAGTAGCCGACAGGGAGGGACCGGGGAGCTGTTTTTT. It translates to CASSSRQGGTGELFF.